The 15 T cell receptor beta chains presented below share a single source sample, sequenced in a study of blood T cell repertoires in COVID-19. Repertoires were generated with immunoSEQ multiplex PCR, while TCRdb's copy carries only in-frame clones and drops some. The sample carries 85,000 to 90,000 clones, 80% to 90% recorded once. Input material: peripheral blood. Source of these receptors: a human donor in a cohort sampled during active COVID-19.

The V gene is TRBV10-3, the J gene TRBJ2-7; D unclear. The germline V gene has CDR1 ENHRY and CDR2 SYGVKD. The V gene lost 4 bases and the J gene lost 2 bases, with 12 bases spanning the gap. This CDR3 has 14 amino acids. CDR3 amino acids: CAISVGGGPYEQYF. In DNA form, the CDR3 reads TGTGCCATCAGTGTTGGTGGCGGCCCCTACGAGCAGTACTTC.

This clone was detected a few times. The V gene is TRBV9, the J gene TRBJ2-6; TRBD1 is a possible D gene (5 bases). Trimming removed 0 bases from V and 2 bases from J, with 6 bases in between. The germline V gene has CDR1 SGDLS and CDR2 YYNGEE. The CDR3 sequence is 15 residues long. CDR3 sequence: CASSVGQPGANVLTF. The CDR3 region has the DNA TGTGCCAGCAGCGTAGGACAGCCTGGGGCCAACGTCCTGACTTTC.

The chain couples TRBV27 to TRBJ2-7, with TRBD2 matching over 7 bases. The CDR3 has 14 residues. J was trimmed by 5 bases and V by 6 bases; bases with no gene match: 10. Germline V gene sequence: CDR1 MNHEY, CDR2 SMNVEV (reference sequence). The CDR3 protein is CASRDPGLTHEQYF. CDR3 nucleotides: TGTGCCAGCAGGGATCCGGGACTAACCCACGAGCAGTACTTC.

This clone was recorded a few times. J is TRBJ1-1 and V is TRBV27; D remains ambiguous. Trimming removed 9 bases at V and 1 base at J, with 15 bases between. The CDR3 contains 14 residues. The V gene's germline CDR1 is MNHEY and CDR2 SMNVEV (reference sequence). The CDR3 nucleotides read TGTGCCAGTTTAAGCGCGAACAAGAACACTGAAGCTTTCTTT. It yields the protein CASLSANKNTEAFF.

This clone was observed once. The gene calls are TRBV19 and TRBJ1-1; a weak D match, TRBD1 (5 bases). The V gene's germline CDR1 is LNHDA and CDR2 SQIVND (reference sequence). The length of the CDR3 is 15 residues. The ends were cut back, 3 bases at V and 0 bases at J, with 11 bases in the middle. The CDR3 nucleotides read TGTGCCAGTAGTATGGGCAGGGTTGTGAACACTGAAGCTTTCTTT. Translating it yields CASSMGRVVNTEAFF.

This chain links TRBV3-1 (or the pseudogene TRBV3-2) with TRBJ2-2; D ambiguous. Between the trimmed V and J ends, which lost 1 base and 8 bases, there was a span of 5 bases. The CDR3 spans 12 residues. The germline CDR1 and CDR2 sequences are LGHDT and YNNKEL (reference sequence). The CDR3 is CASSQGRGELFF. CDR3 in DNA: TGTGCCAGCAGCCAAGGGAGAGGGGAGCTGTTTTTT.

In this sample, this clone turned up once. The chain is built from TRBV14 and TRBJ2-3; D unclear. Germline CDR1 is SGHDN and CDR2 is FVKESK. This CDR3 is 14 amino acids long. With 6 bases removed from V and 1 base from J, the gap between germline ends came to 11 bases. CDR3 loop: CASSPVQGTDTQYF. The CDR3 DNA reads TGTGCCAGCAGTCCCGTTCAGGGCACAGATACGCAGTATTTT. The full variable domain, its missing parts supplied by reference TRBV14 and TRBJ2-3, is EAGVTQFPSHSVIEKGQTVTLRCDPISGHDNLYWYRRVMGKEIKFLLHFVKESKQDESGMPNNRFLAERTGGTYSTLKVQPAELEDSGVYFCASSPVQGTDTQYFGPGTRLTVL.

The chain recombines TRBV6-5 with TRBJ2-7; 9 nucleotides align to TRBD2. Germline trimming cut 7 bases from V and 6 bases from J; bases unmatched to any gene: 10. The CDR3 is made up of 14 amino acids. CDR1 MNHEY and CDR2 SVGAGI come from the germline V gene. CDR3 DNA sequence: TGTGCCAGCACCGTAATAGCGGGAGAGGGCGAGCAGTACTTC. It specifies CASTVIAGEGEQYF.

V is TRBV5-6 and J is TRBJ2-7; tentative D call: TRBD2 (6 bases). Trimming pared 7 bases from V and 3 bases from J, leaving 17 bases between. Germline-derived CDR1 and CDR2 are SGHDT and YYEEEE. CDR3 length: 14 amino acids. The CDR3 sequence is CASSVEGVSYEQYF. DNA for the CDR3: TGTGCCAGCTCCGTGGAGGGAGTAAGCTACGAGCAGTACTTC.

V is TRBV5-4 and J is TRBJ2-3; TRBD2 matches at 8 bases. V trimming: 0 bases; J trimming: 2 bases; junction bases outside the gene matches: 8. The germline V gene has CDR1 SGHNT and CDR2 YYREEE (reference sequence). This CDR3 has 17 amino acids. The CDR3 DNA follows: TGTGCCAGCAGCTTGGAGGTCATAGCGGGAAACACAGATACGCAGTATTTT. This translates into CASSLEVIAGNTDTQYF. Together with reference TRBV5-4 and TRBJ2-3, the CDR3 gives the full variable domain: ETGVTQSPTHLIKTRGQQVTLRCSSQSGHNTVSWYQQALGQGPQFIFQYYREEENGRGNFPPRFSGLQFPNYSSELNVNALELDDSALYLCASSLEVIAGNTDTQYFGPGTRLTVL.

As regards this clone: Compared with germline, one end of the junction differs, possibly owing to a read error. The chain links TRBV2 to TRBJ2-1, with 7 bases matching TRBD2. Germline values: CDR1 SNHLY, CDR2 FYNNEI. The CDR3 has 15 amino acids. CDR3 DNA sequence: TGTGCCAGCATCATGAGCGGGGCGAGCTACGATGAGCAGTTCTTC. It translates to CASIMSGASYDEQFF.

The V and J genes are TRBV19 and TRBJ1-5, with 9 positions matching TRBD1. Germline V gene data show CDR1 as LNHDA and CDR2 as SQIVND (reference sequence). Trimming cost V 5 bases and J 5 bases; bases outside gene matches: 4. CDR3 length: 14 amino acids. CDR3 nucleotides: TGTGCCAGTAGTCCCAGACAGGGGGATCAGCCCCAGCATTTT. Translated: CASSPRQGDQPQHF.

The chain couples TRBV29-1 to TRBJ2-1; the match to TRBD2 covers 8 bases. The CDR3 has 13 amino acids. The germline V gene encodes CDR1 SQVTM and CDR2 ANQGSEA. J lost 7 bases, V lost 7 bases, and 9 bases had no gene match. CDR3 DNA sequence: TGCAGCGCCGGGGGGGGCACAGGGAATGAGCAGTTCTTC. Translated, it gives CSAGGGTGNEQFF.

The chain links TRBV13 to TRBJ1-4; 8 bases match TRBD1. CDR1 and CDR2 (germline): PRHDT, FYEKMQ (reference sequence). The CDR3 spans 16 residues. The V and J ends lost 2 bases and 4 bases, in that order; junction bases with no gene match: 6. The CDR3 spells CASSLPLTGGNEKLFF. The CDR3 nucleotides read TGTGCCAGCAGCTTACCCCTTACAGGGGGTAATGAAAAACTGTTTTTT.

This chain joins TRBV5-8 and TRBJ1-6; TRBD1 matches 9 bases. The CDR3 spans 14 residues. V lost 2 bases, J lost 8 bases, and 2 bases stayed unmatched. The germline V gene has CDR1 SGHTS and CDR2 YDEGEE. The DNA for the CDR3 is TGTGCCAGCAGCTTCCGGGACAGGGATTCACCCCTCCACTTT. This encodes CASSFRDRDSPLHF.